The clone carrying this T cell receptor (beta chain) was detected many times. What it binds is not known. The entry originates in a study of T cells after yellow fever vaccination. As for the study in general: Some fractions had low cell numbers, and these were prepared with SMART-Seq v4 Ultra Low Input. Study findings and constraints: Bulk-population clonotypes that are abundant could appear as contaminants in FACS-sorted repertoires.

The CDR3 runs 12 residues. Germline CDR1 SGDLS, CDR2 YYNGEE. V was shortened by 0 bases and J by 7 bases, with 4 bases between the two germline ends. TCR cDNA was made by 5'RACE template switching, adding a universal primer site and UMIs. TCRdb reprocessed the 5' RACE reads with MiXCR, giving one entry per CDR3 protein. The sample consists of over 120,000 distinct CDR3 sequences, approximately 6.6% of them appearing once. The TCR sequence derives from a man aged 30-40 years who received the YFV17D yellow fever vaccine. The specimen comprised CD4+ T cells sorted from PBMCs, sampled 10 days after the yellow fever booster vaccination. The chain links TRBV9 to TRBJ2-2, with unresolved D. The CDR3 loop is CASSVANGELFF. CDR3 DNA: TGTGCCAGCAGCGTAGCTAACGGGGAGCTGTTTTTT.